A selection of T cell receptor beta chains follows, all from one sample in a study of T cells of healthy individuals. In TCRdb, the 5' RACE reads were re-called with MiXCR into one record per CDR3 protein. The sample lists roughly 87,000 distinct CDR3 sequences; 17% were seen once. These TCRs come from a human donor in good health. CDR3s include the opening cysteine and the closing phenylalanine or tryptophan. D genes are given only for firm matches. The listing skips clone size in some rows; elsewhere it reads once, few, many or a size class.

j_call v_call d_call clone_size cdr3_aa cdr3_nt
TRBJ2-1 TRBV28 TRBD2 NA CASKTGTSEPNEQFF TGTGCCAGCAAAACCGGGACTAGCGAGCCTAATGAGCAGTTCTTC
TRBJ2-6 TRBV5-1 NA few CASSDTSSPGANVLTF TGCGCCAGCAGCGACACTTCCTCGCCTGGGGCCAACGTCCTGACTTTC
TRBJ1-1 TRBV27 NA many CASSFQGGTEAFF TGTGCCAGCAGTTTCCAAGGAGGCACTGAAGCTTTCTTT
TRBJ2-1 TRBV2 NA few CASSAAYEQFF TGTGCCAGCAGTGCAGCGTATGAGCAGTTCTTC
TRBJ1-5 TRBV7-6 NA many CASSRGGGSLNQPQHF TGTGCCAGCAGCCGCGGTGGGGGCAGCCTCAATCAGCCCCAGCATTTT
TRBJ2-1 TRBV4-1 TRBD2 few CASSQGTGLAAYNEQFF TGCGCCAGCAGCCAAGGTACGGGACTAGCGGCCTACAATGAGCAGTTCTTC
TRBJ2-3 TRBV6-5 TRBD1 many CASSRQGYNTQYF TGTGCCAGCAGCAGACAGGGTTACAATACGCAGTATTTT
TRBJ2-7 TRBV20-1 NA NA CSAREQGFEQYF TGCAGTGCTAGAGAGCAGGGGTTCGAGCAGTACTTC
TRBJ2-5 TRBV12-3/TRBV12-4 TRBD2 many CASSQGLAGGVETQYF TGTGCCAGCAGTCAAGGACTAGCGGGGGGGGTAGAGACCCAGTACTTC
TRBJ1-2 TRBV18 NA NA CASSPVDGNYGYTF TGTGCCAGCTCACCAGTGGACGGAAACTATGGCTACACCTTC
TRBJ2-7 TRBV28 TRBD1 NA CASERVEGQGYF TGTGCCAGCGAAAGGGTCGAGGGACAGGGGTACTTC